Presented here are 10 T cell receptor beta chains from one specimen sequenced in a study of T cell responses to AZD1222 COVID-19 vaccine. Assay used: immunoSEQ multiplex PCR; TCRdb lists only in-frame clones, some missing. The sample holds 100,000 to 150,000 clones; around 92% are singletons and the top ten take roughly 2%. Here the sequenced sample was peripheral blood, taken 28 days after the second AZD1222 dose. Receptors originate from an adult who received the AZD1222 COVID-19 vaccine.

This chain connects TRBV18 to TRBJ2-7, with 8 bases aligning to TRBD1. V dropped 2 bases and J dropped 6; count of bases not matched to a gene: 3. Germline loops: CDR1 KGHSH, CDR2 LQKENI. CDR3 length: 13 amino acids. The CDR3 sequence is CASSPGTGREQYV. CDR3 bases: TGTGCCAGCTCACCAGGGACAGGTCGCGAGCAGTACGTC.

CDR3 sequence: CASSNRTGERNQPQHF. The CDR3 region has the DNA TGTGCCAGCAGCAACAGGACAGGGGAGAGAAATCAGCCCCAGCATTTT. The chain couples TRBV21-1 to TRBJ1-5; no DNA check was done on the table's D call, TRBD1. TRBV21-1 is described as a pseudogene. This CDR3 contains 16 residues.

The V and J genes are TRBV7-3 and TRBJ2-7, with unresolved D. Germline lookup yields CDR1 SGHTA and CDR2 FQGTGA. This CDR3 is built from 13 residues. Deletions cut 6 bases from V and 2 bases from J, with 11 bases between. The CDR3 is CASSPDGPYEQYF. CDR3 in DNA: TGTGCCAGCAGTCCCGACGGGCCCTACGAGCAGTACTTC.

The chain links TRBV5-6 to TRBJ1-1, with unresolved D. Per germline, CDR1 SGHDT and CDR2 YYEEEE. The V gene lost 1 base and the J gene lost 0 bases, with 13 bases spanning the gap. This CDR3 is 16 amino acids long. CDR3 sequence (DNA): TGTGCCAGCAGCTTGCGCAGGATGCCCATGAACACTGAAGCTTTCTTT. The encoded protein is CASSLRRMPMNTEAFF.

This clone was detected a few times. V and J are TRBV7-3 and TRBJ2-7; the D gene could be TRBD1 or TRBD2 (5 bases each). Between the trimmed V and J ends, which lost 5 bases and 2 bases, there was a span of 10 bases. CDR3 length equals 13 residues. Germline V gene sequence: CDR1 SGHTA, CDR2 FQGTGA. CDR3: CASSPTGPYEQYF. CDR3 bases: TGTGCCAGCAGCCCCACGGGGCCCTACGAGCAGTACTTC.

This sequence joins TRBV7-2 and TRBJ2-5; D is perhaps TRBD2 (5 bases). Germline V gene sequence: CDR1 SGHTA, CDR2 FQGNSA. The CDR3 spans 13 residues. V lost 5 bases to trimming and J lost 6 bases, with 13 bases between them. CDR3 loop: CASSPLASQTQYF. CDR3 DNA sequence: TGTGCCAGCAGCCCCCTAGCTAGCCAGACCCAGTACTTC.

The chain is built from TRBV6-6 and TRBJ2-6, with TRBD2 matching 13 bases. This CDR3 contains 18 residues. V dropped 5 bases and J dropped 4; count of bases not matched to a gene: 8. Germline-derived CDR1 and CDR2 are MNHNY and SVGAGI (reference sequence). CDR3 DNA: TGTGCCAGCAGTCCGACTAGCGGGGGGCCTTGGGGGGCCAACGTCCTGACTTTC. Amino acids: CASSPTSGGPWGANVLTF.

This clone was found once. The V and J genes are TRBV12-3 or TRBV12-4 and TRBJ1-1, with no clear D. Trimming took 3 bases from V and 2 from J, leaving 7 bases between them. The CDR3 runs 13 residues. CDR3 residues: CASSFLSNTEAFF. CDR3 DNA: TGTGCCAGCAGTTTCCTTAGTAACACTGAAGCTTTCTTT.

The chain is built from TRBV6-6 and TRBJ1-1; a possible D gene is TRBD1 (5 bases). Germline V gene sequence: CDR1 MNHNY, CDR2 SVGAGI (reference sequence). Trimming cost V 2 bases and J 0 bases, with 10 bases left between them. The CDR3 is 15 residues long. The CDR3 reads CASSYPTGLNTEAFF. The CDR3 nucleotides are TGTGCCAGCAGTTACCCCACAGGATTGAACACTGAAGCTTTCTTT.

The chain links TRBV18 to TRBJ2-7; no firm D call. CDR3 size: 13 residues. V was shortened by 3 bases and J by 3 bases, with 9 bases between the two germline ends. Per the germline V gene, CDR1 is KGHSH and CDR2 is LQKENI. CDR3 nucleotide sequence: TGTGCCAGCTCACCGAACAGCGACTACGAGCAGTACGTC. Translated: CASSPNSDYEQYV.